This record concerns one T cell receptor beta chain sequence. TCRdb analysed the 5' RACE reads with MiXCR anew, one entry per CDR3 protein. This sample has around 61,000 distinct CDR3 sequences; 10% to 15% occur once, and the top ten carry 2.9%. These data belong to a study of early T cells in non-severe SARS-CoV-2 infection. The receptor was derived from an adult who was a healthcare worker with PCR-confirmed SARS-CoV-2 infection or an uninfected control (not recorded which). Sequencing was carried out using whole blood.

Here the CDR3 reads CASSYSEGRSGNQPQHF. CDR3 in DNA: TGTGCCAGCAGTTACTCGGAGGGCAGGTCAGGCAATCAGCCCCAGCATTTT. J is TRBJ1-5 and V is TRBV6-2 or TRBV6-3, with no clear D. The CDR3 has 17 amino acids. V was clipped by 0 bases and J by 2 bases, with 14 bases between them. Germline lookup yields CDR1 MNHEY and CDR2 SVGEGT.